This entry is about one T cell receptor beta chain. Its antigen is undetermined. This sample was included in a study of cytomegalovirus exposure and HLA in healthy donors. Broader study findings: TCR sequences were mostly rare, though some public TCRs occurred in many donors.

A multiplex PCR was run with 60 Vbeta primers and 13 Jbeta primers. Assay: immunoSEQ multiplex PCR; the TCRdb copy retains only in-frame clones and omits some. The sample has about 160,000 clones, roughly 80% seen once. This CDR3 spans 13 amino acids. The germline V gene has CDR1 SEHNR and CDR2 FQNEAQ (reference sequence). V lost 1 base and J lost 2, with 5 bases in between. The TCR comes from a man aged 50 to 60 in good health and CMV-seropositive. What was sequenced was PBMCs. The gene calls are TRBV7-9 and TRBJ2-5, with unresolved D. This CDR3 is CASSLVSQETQYF. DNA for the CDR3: TGTGCCAGCAGCTTAGTCAGTCAAGAGACCCAGTACTTC.